This TCR beta chain derives from a study of shared clonotypes between healthy human individuals. Study findings and constraints: Sequencing depth was a factor that was expected to affect clonotype sharing among donors. The study drew on few donors, limiting represented genetic and exposure-history diversity.

CDR1 and CDR2 (germline): LGHNA, YNFKEQ. The CDR3 extends over 15 amino acids. Unmatched junction bases numbered 7, after V lost 5 bases and J lost 4 bases. In its sample, this clone was seen a few times. What it recognizes is unknown. A deep-level run was used for the assay. Each subset's genomic DNA was split evenly across several immunoSEQ plates. TCRdb's copy holds only in-frame clones and misses some; the assay was immunoSEQ multiplex PCR. This table holds 100,000 to 130,000 clones, 68% found once. The V gene is TRBV4-2, the J gene TRBJ1-5, with 8 bases matching TRBD1. The sample consisted of memory CD8+ T cells sorted from blood. Documented subset: CD45RO+ cells pooled with CCR7-negative TemRA cells. This clonotype was obtained from a woman aged 25-40 years in good health. CDR3 protein: CASSNPTGVNQPQHF. CDR3 nucleotide sequence: TGTGCCAGCAGCAATCCGACAGGGGTAAATCAGCCCCAGCATTTT.